This T cell receptor (beta chain) was captured in a study of T-cell memory formation after mild COVID-19. As for the study in general: TCR clusters were mostly confined to one donor each.

The table lists this clonotype with many counts. Its antigen is not known. Between the trimmed V and J ends, which lost 5 bases and 7 bases, there was a span of 17 bases. The CDR3 loop spans 15 amino acids. Notes on the study in general: There was a balanced CD4/CD8 profile in clones contracting day 15 to 85, and later expanders leaned CD4+. Pre-infection memory contained some responding clones, which suggested that cross-reactive memory had joined.

Employing constant-segment primers, 5'RACE generated TCR alpha and TCR beta cDNA libraries bearing sample barcodes and UMIs. TCRdb recomputed calls from the 5' RACE reads with MiXCR, one row per CDR3 protein. Seen here are around 200,000 distinct CDR3 sequences, roughly a tenth observed once, and the top ten hold approximately 3%. The chain links TRBV12-3 or TRBV12-4 to TRBJ1-4; D is unclear. Sequenced sample: PBMCs or a T cell subset sorted from them (not recorded which). The clonotype was recovered from a man between 18 and 35 years old who had mild COVID-19 (a few samples of this study predate the infection). Cell type and time point are not known. CDR3 DNA: TGTGCCAGCAGTCCTGGGTTAATCGGTAGTGAAAAACTGTTTTTT. Translated, it gives CASSPGLIGSEKLFF.